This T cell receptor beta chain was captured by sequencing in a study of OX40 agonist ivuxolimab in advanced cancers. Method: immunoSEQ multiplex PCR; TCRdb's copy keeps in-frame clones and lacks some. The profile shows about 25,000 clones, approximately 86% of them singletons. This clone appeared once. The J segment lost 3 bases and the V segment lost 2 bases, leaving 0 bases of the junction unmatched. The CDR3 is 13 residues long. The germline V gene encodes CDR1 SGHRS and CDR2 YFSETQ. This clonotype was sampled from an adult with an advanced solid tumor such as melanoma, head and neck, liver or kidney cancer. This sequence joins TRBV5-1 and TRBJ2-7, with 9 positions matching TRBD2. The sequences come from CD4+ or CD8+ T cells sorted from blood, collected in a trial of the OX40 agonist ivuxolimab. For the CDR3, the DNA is TGCGCCAGCAGCTTTAGCGGGGGCTACGAGCAGTACTTC. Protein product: CASSFSGGYEQYF.